The 30 T cell receptor beta chains given below trace back to one sample, sequenced in a study of cytomegalovirus exposure and HLA in healthy donors. It was with 60 Vbeta and 13 Jbeta primers that the PCR ran. This table comes from immunoSEQ multiplex PCR, and its TCRdb copy is limited to in-frame clones, with some not included. This table has 95,000 to 150,000 clones, approximately 79% appearing once. Sequenced material: PBMCs. The receptors shown here come from a man aged 25 to 45 in good health and CMV-seronegative.

V usage is TRBV9 and J usage is TRBJ1-1; 12 nucleotides match TRBD1. Germline V gene lookup returns CDR1 SGDLS and CDR2 YYNGEE. The CDR3 has 19 residues. V lost 0 bases to trimming and J lost 7 bases; unmatched junction nucleotides: 16. CDR3 nucleotide sequence: TGTGCCAGCAGCGTAGGGAGGGGGACAGGGGGCGCGAGGGGTATTGAAGCTTTCTTT. This sequence encodes CASSVGRGTGGARGIEAFF.

V is TRBV4-1 and J is TRBJ1-1, with a weak D call TRBD1 (6 bases). Trimming removed 0 bases from V and 5 bases from J, with 13 bases in between. Germline values: CDR1 MGHRA, CDR2 YSYEKL. The CDR3 contains 15 residues. The CDR3 DNA sequence: TGCGCCAGCAGCCAAGATGAGGGGGGGTTGACTGAAGCTTTCTTT. Its translation is CASSQDEGGLTEAFF.

This sequence joins TRBV6-4 and TRBJ2-3; 9 positions match TRBD2. There are 14 residues in the CDR3. The ends lost 4 bases at V and 4 bases at J; junction bases unmatched: 3. Per the germline V gene, CDR1 is MRHNA and CDR2 is SNTAGT. The CDR3 reads CASSGAGGPDTQYF. In DNA, the CDR3 is TGTGCCAGCAGTGGGGCGGGGGGGCCAGATACGCAGTATTTT.

This clone was detected only a few times. This rearrangement joins TRBV9 to TRBJ2-3; D perhaps matches TRBD2 (6 bases). V was clipped by 7 bases and J by 5 bases, with 14 bases between them. Germline V gene data show CDR1 as SGDLS and CDR2 as YYNGEE. This CDR3 contains 13 residues. CDR3: CASGGRRGDTQYF. The CDR3, as DNA: TGTGCCAGCGGGGGGAGGCGGGGAGATACGCAGTATTTT.

The gene calls are TRBV6-5 and TRBJ2-3; TRBD2 agrees at 15 bases. Germline V gene lookup returns CDR1 MNHEY and CDR2 SVGAGI. The CDR3 contains 16 residues. V dropped 4 bases and J dropped 6; count of bases not matched to a gene: 5. The CDR3 coding sequence is TGTGCCAGCAGTTTCGGACTAGCGGGGGGGACCGATACGCAGTATTTT. Its protein product is CASSFGLAGGTDTQYF.

V and J are TRBV6-1 and TRBJ2-6; D gene unclear. This CDR3 spans 14 amino acids. V lost 6 bases and J 0 bases, leaving 6 bases between the germline ends. The germline gives CDR1 MNHNS, CDR2 SASEGT. CDR3 protein: CASRQSSGANVLTF. In nucleotides, the CDR3 is TGTGCCAGCAGACAGAGCTCTGGGGCCAACGTCCTGACTTTC.

For the CDR3, the DNA is TGTGCCAGCAGCGAGACCTGGGGGCGAGGTGAAAAACTGTTTTTT. Protein product: CASSETWGRGEKLFF. The chain has TRBV9 and TRBJ1-4, with D possibly matching TRBD1 (6 bases). Germline CDR1 SGDLS, CDR2 YYNGEE. CDR3 length equals 15 residues. V shed 3 bases and J shed 7 bases, with 16 bases lying between them. The variable domain in full, with the rest retrieved from reference TRBV9 and TRBJ1-4, is DSGVTQTPKHLITATGQRVTLRCSPRSGDLSVYWYQQSLDQGLQFLIQYYNGEERAKGNILERFSAQQFPDLHSELNLSSLELGDSALYFCASSETWGRGEKLFFGSGTQLSVL.

The V and J genes are TRBV5-1 and TRBJ1-1; 9 bases are shared with TRBD1. This CDR3 contains 20 residues. Germline values: CDR1 SGHRS, CDR2 YFSETQ. V was pared by 0 bases and J by 0 bases, with 15 bases of the junction left unmatched. Here the CDR3 reads CASSLGKNRDRVLVNTEAFF. For the CDR3, the DNA is TGCGCCAGCAGCTTGGGCAAGAACCGGGACAGGGTTTTGGTGAACACTGAAGCTTTCTTT.

The rearrangement links TRBV5-4 to TRBJ1-2; 9 nucleotides line up with TRBD1. Per the germline V gene, CDR1 is SGHNT and CDR2 is YYREEE (reference sequence). CDR3 length: 17 residues. Trimming took 4 bases from V and 0 from J; bases not matched to a gene: 10. CDR3 bases: TGTGCCAGCAGCATTCCGACAGGGGGTCCATCTAACTATGGCTACACCTTC. Translated: CASSIPTGGPSNYGYTF.

This sequence joins TRBV6-5 and TRBJ2-7; 10 positions agree with TRBD1. The V gene's germline CDR1 is MNHEY and CDR2 SVGAGI. Trimming at V came to 2 bases and at J to 3 bases, leaving 4 bases not matched to a gene. The CDR3 contains 15 residues. CDR3 amino acids: CASSYGTGEVYEQYF. The CDR3 DNA reads TGTGCCAGCAGTTACGGGACAGGGGAGGTCTACGAGCAGTACTTC.

This chain joins TRBV19 and TRBJ2-5; the D is unclear. The CDR3 consists of 12 residues. From germline, CDR1 is LNHDA and CDR2 SQIVND (reference sequence). V was cut by 4 bases and J by 2 bases, with 5 bases left in between. The CDR3 coding sequence is TGTGCCAGTAGTAGGGCACAAGAGACCCAGTACTTC. Its translation: CASSRAQETQYF.

The V gene is TRBV27, the J gene TRBJ1-6; D is possibly TRBD1 (6 bases). V was pared by 5 bases and J by 6 bases, with 20 bases between. Germline V lookup: CDR1 MNHEY, CDR2 SMNVEV (reference sequence). The CDR3 loop spans 17 amino acids. The CDR3 reads CASSMVGGVWGNSPLHF. The CDR3 DNA follows: TGTGCCAGCAGTATGGTAGGGGGGGTATGGGGTAATTCACCCCTCCACTTT.

Notes on this clone: The sample carries other DNA sequences with the same CDR3. This rearrangement joins TRBV19 to TRBJ2-1, with 9 positions matching TRBD2. The germline gives CDR1 LNHDA, CDR2 SQIVND (reference sequence). The junction had 2 bases not matched to a gene; V was cut back by 1 base and J by 4 bases. The CDR3 length is 15 residues. The CDR3 region has the DNA TGTGCCAGTAGTATAGGACTAGCGGCTTACAATGAGCAGTTCTTC. This gives the protein CASSIGLAAYNEQFF.

The chain recombines TRBV27 with TRBJ2-3; 8 nucleotides align to TRBD2. The CDR3 loop spans 22 amino acids. Germline V gene data show CDR1 as MNHEY and CDR2 as SMNVEV (reference sequence). V shed 0 bases, J shed 3 bases, and the junction held 23 bases outside the gene matches. CDR3 coding DNA: TGTGCCAGCAGTTTATCGGGGGTAGGGCGGCTAGCGGGCCCGGGTGGGACAGATACGCAGTATTTT. Its protein product is CASSLSGVGRLAGPGGTDTQYF.

This sequence joins TRBV9 and TRBJ1-4; 9 bases agree with TRBD1. Germline V gene sequence: CDR1 SGDLS, CDR2 YYNGEE. V lost 3 bases, J lost 7 bases, and 7 bases stayed unmatched. The CDR3 contains 15 residues. Here the CDR3 reads CASSAPRQGVEKLFF. CDR3 nucleotide sequence: TGTGCCAGCAGCGCACCGAGACAGGGGGTTGAAAAACTGTTTTTT. Drawing the rest from reference TRBV9 and TRBJ1-4, the complete variable domain is DSGVTQTPKHLITATGQRVTLRCSPRSGDLSVYWYQQSLDQGLQFLIQYYNGEERAKGNILERFSAQQFPDLHSELNLSSLELGDSALYFCASSAPRQGVEKLFFGSGTQLSVL.

CDR3 region: CASSSRQGNVREQYF. The CDR3, as DNA: TGTGCCAGCAGTTCTCGACAGGGGAATGTGAGGGAGCAGTACTTC. The gene calls are TRBV28 and TRBJ2-7; 8 nucleotides agree with TRBD1. Germline V CDR1 and CDR2: MDHEN, SYDVKM. The CDR3 is 15 amino acids. J gave up 7 bases and V 4 bases, and 12 bases lay outside the gene matches.

V and J are TRBV19 and TRBJ2-7; 8 bases match TRBD2. V dropped 5 bases and J dropped 5; count of bases not matched to a gene: 8. The V gene's germline CDR1 is LNHDA and CDR2 SQIVND (reference sequence). This CDR3 contains 14 residues. This CDR3 is CASSLPGLANEQYF. Written as DNA, the CDR3 is TGTGCCAGTAGTCTCCCAGGACTAGCTAACGAGCAGTACTTC.

The chain carries TRBV7-2 and TRBJ2-3, with TRBD1 matching over 7 bases. The V gene's germline CDR1 is SGHTA and CDR2 FQGNSA. Trimming cost V 3 bases and J 1 base; bases outside gene matches: 4. The CDR3 has 15 residues. CDR3 amino acids: CASSFDRVGTDTQYF. The DNA of the CDR3 is TGTGCCAGCAGCTTCGACAGGGTTGGCACAGATACGCAGTATTTT.

The chain couples TRBV18 to TRBJ2-5; 7 nucleotides agree with TRBD2. Germline V gene sequence: CDR1 KGHSH, CDR2 LQKENI. V lost 3 bases, J lost 5 bases, and 12 bases stayed unmatched. The CDR3 is made up of 16 amino acids. The CDR3 DNA reads as TGTGCCAGCTCACCTCGGGGGGACGGTATGATGGAGACCCAGTACTTC. Translation gives CASSPRGDGMMETQYF.

This chain links TRBV4-2 with TRBJ2-7; D is possibly TRBD2 (5 bases). The CDR3 extends over 13 amino acids. Germline assignment: CDR1 LGHNA and CDR2 YNFKEQ. V lost 0 bases, J lost 7 bases, and 10 bases lay in between. The CDR3 coding sequence is TGTGCCAGCAGCCAAGACCCTTCGGGGGAGCAGTACTTC. It codes for CASSQDPSGEQYF.

This clone was seen once. The V and J genes are TRBV9 and TRBJ2-7, with 8 bases fitting TRBD2. The CDR3 is 15 residues long. Germline CDR1 and CDR2: SGDLS and YYNGEE. After removal of 3 bases from V and 7 bases from J, the junction contained 12 bases not matched to a gene. The CDR3 loop is CASSGSPGGRQEQYF. The CDR3 DNA sequence: TGTGCCAGCAGCGGTTCGCCGGGGGGGCGCCAGGAGCAGTACTTC. The whole variable domain, filled in from reference TRBV9 and TRBJ2-7, reads DSGVTQTPKHLITATGQRVTLRCSPRSGDLSVYWYQQSLDQGLQFLIQYYNGEERAKGNILERFSAQQFPDLHSELNLSSLELGDSALYFCASSGSPGGRQEQYFGPGTRLTVT.

The chain couples TRBV9 to TRBJ2-3; TRBD2 aligns across 8 bases. Germline loops: CDR1 SGDLS, CDR2 YYNGEE. Germline trimming cut 3 bases from V and 6 bases from J; bases unmatched to any gene: 6. This CDR3 has 14 residues. CDR3: CASSARGGLDTQYF. CDR3 nucleotides: TGTGCCAGCAGCGCCCGGGGGGGCTTGGATACGCAGTATTTT. Full variable domain (outside the CDR3, taken from reference TRBV9 and TRBJ2-3): DSGVTQTPKHLITATGQRVTLRCSPRSGDLSVYWYQQSLDQGLQFLIQYYNGEERAKGNILERFSAQQFPDLHSELNLSSLELGDSALYFCASSARGGLDTQYFGPGTRLTVL.

The chain recombines TRBV10-2 with TRBJ1-3; D uncertain. The length of the CDR3 is 16 residues. In germline, CDR1 is WSHSY, CDR2 SAAADI. V was shortened by 3 bases and J by 4 bases, with 16 bases between the two germline ends. The CDR3, as DNA: TGCGCCAGCAGTGAAGAAGAACAGCGGTACGGAAACACCATATATTTT. Encoded protein: CASSEEEQRYGNTIYF.

Turning to this clone: One junction end disagrees with the germline gene, perhaps due to a read error. The chain is built from TRBV7-4 and TRBJ2-4; TRBD2 might be the D (7 bases). CDR1 is SGHVT, CDR2 SQSDAQ, per germline. The CDR3 runs 14 residues. CDR3 in DNA: TGTGCCAGCAGCTTCCGGGGGGCTAGGAACAGTCAGTACTTC. Translated: CASSFRGARNSQYF. Full variable domain (outside the CDR3, taken from reference TRBV7-4 and TRBJ2-4): GAGVSQSPRYKVAKRGRDVALRCDSISGHVTLYWYRQTLGQGSEVLTYSQSDAQRDKSGRPSGRFSAERPERSVSTLKIQRTEQGDSAVYLCASSFRGARNSQYFGAGTRLSVL.

Here the CDR3 DNA reads TGTGCCAGCAGCGTAGCCGGGACAGCTAATGAAAAACTGTTTTTT. Its translation: CASSVAGTANEKLFF. The rearrangement joins TRBV9 to TRBJ1-4, with TRBD1 identical over 7 bases. The CDR3 totals 15 residues. After removal of 0 bases from V and 3 bases from J, the junction contained 2 bases not matched to a gene. The V gene's germline CDR1 is SGDLS and CDR2 YYNGEE.

The sample holds a few counts of this clone. The chain combines TRBV6-5 with TRBJ2-2, with 9 bases that match TRBD1. J was trimmed by 5 bases and V by 9 bases; bases with no gene match: 7. CDR1 and CDR2 from the germline V gene are MNHEY and SVGAGI. This CDR3 has 14 amino acids. The CDR3 DNA sequence: TGTGCCAGTTTCAGGGACAGGGTAACCGGGGAGCTGTTTTTT. Encoded protein: CASFRDRVTGELFF.

CDR3 amino acids: CASSPGTSGVEQYF. The CDR3 DNA reads TGTGCCAGCAGCCCCGGGACTAGCGGGGTTGAGCAGTACTTC. The rearrangement uses TRBV28 and TRBJ2-7; 13 bases are a match to TRBD2. The length of the CDR3 is 14 residues. Germline assignment: CDR1 MDHEN and CDR2 SYDVKM. After removal of 6 bases from V and 7 bases from J, the junction contained 6 bases not matched to a gene.

The J gene is TRBJ1-5, the V gene TRBV28; D unresolved. V was pared by 1 base and J by 4 bases, with 8 bases between. This CDR3 has 14 residues. The germline V gene encodes CDR1 MDHEN and CDR2 SYDVKM. The CDR3 reads CASSLFRSNQPQHF. The CDR3 region has the DNA TGTGCCAGCAGTTTATTCCGGTCAAATCAGCCCCAGCATTTT.

This rearrangement joins TRBV6-5 to TRBJ2-7, with D tentatively TRBD1 (5 bases). V was cut by 2 bases and J by 3 bases, with 14 bases left in between. CDR3 length: 15 residues. Germline values: CDR1 MNHEY, CDR2 SVGAGI. CDR3 protein: CASSYSRVSLYEQYF. DNA of the CDR3: TGTGCCAGCAGTTACAGCAGGGTGAGCCTCTACGAGCAGTACTTC.

This chain links TRBV5-1 with TRBJ2-7; a weak D match, TRBD1 (5 bases). Per the germline V gene, CDR1 is SGHRS and CDR2 is YFSETQ. V was pared by 4 bases and J by 4 bases, with 21 bases between. This CDR3 comprises 16 residues. The CDR3 spells CASSLLSGSAGYEQYF. The CDR3 DNA reads TGCGCCAGCAGCCTATTATCCGGGTCGGCAGGGTACGAGCAGTACTTC.